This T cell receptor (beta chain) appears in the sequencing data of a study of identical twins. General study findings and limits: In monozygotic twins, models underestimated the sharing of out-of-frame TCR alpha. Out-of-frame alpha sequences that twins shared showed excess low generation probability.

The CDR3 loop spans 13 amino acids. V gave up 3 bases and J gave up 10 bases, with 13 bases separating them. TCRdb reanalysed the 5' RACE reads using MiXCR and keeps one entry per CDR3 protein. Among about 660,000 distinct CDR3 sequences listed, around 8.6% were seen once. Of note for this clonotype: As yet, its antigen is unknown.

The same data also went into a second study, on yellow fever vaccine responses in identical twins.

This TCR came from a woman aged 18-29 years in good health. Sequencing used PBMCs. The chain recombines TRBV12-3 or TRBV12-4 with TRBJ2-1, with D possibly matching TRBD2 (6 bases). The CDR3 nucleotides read TGTGCCAGCAGTTTCCTACTAGCCGGGGAGCAGTTCTTC. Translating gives CASSFLLAGEQFF.